The TCR beta chain described here comes from a study of regulatory T cells in long-lasting Graves disease. Broader study findings: There were preferences for TRBV28, TRBJ1-2 and TRBJ2-5 in persistent disease.

The time point: persistent/refractory GD, antithyroid drugs over 5 years with positive TRAb. There was RNA extracted from PBMCs, and the TCR library was made from it. The EDTA tubes were filled with about 10 milliliters of drawn peripheral blood. Building the TCR beta libraries relied on iRepertoire HTBI primers, and CDR3 regions underwent Arm-PCR. One entry per CDR3 protein, called by TCRdb with MiXCR from the multiplex PCR reads. This table holds around 430,000 distinct CDR3 sequences, approximately 22% found once. This clonotype occurred a few times. Its antigen is not identified. The CDR3 is 14 residues long. CDR1 is SQVTM, CDR2 ANQGSEA, per germline. The V end lost 3 bases, the J end lost 2 bases, and 10 bases lay between the germline ends.

The sequence was obtained from a female donor with Graves disease. Here the sequenced sample was peripheral blood mononuclear cells (PBMCs), taken when the disease was refractory, from a patient treated with antithyroid drugs. This chain joins TRBV29-1 and TRBJ2-2; D gene unclear. The CDR3: CSVDSNGNTGELFF. The CDR3 coding sequence is TGCAGCGTTGACTCCAACGGAAACACCGGGGAGCTGTTTTTT.